This TCR beta chain is drawn from a study of cytomegalovirus exposure and HLA in healthy donors. Study findings and constraints: Overall, under 200 TCR beta chains were annotated as cytomegalovirus-associated.

V lost 5 bases to trimming and J lost 3 bases, with 23 bases between them. The CDR3 has 17 amino acids. Germline assignment: CDR1 MNHEY and CDR2 SMNVEV (reference sequence). This clone was counted a single time. No antigen is known for it. Only in-frame clones appear in the TCRdb table, and some are missing; sequencing was by immunoSEQ multiplex PCR. The sample shows approximately 280,000 clones, 85% to 90% of them seen only once. The chain couples TRBV27 to TRBJ2-7, with a possible D match to TRBD2 (6 bases). Material: PBMCs. The receptor was derived from a woman younger than 35 in good health and CMV-seronegative. The CDR3 loop reads CASSKRTTASGSYEQYF. The DNA for the CDR3 is TGTGCCAGCAGTAAAAGGACTACCGCCAGTGGGAGCTACGAGCAGTACTTC.